A selection of T cell receptor beta chains follows, all from one sample in a study of blood T cell repertoires in COVID-19. Assay used: immunoSEQ multiplex PCR; TCRdb lists only in-frame clones, some missing. The sample includes just under 250,000 clones, 75% to 90% of them seen just once. The sample taken for sequencing was peripheral blood. Every receptor here comes from a young woman who had recovered from COVID-19. Each CDR3 is given with its conserved first and last residue. The D gene is left open where the match is weak. Part of the rows lack a size; the others show once, few, many or a class for expanded clones.

abundance: .; v_gene: TRBV7-2; d_gene: TRBD2; j_gene: TRBJ2-3; CDR3nt: TGTGCCAGCAGCTTAGTTCCTAGCGGGGGGGCTTGGGATACGCAGTATTTT; CDR3aa: CASSLVPSGGAWDTQYF
abundance: .; v_gene: TRBV30; d_gene: TRBD2; j_gene: TRBJ2-7; CDR3nt: TGTGCCTGGAGTCGGGGGGGGTCGGATGAGCAGTACTTC; CDR3aa: CAWSRGGSDEQYF
abundance: .; v_gene: TRBV2; d_gene: TRBD2; j_gene: TRBJ2-1; CDR3nt: TGTGCCAGCAGTCCGGGACTAGCGGGGAGCAACAATGAGCAGTTCTTC; CDR3aa: CASSPGLAGSNNEQFF
abundance: .; v_gene: TRBV7-2; d_gene: TRBD1; j_gene: TRBJ1-1; CDR3nt: TGTGCCAGCAGTTCGCGTTTCGGGACAGGGTTAATGAACACTGAAGCTTTCTTT; CDR3aa: CASSSRFGTGLMNTEAFF
abundance: once; v_gene: TRBV27; d_gene: .; j_gene: TRBJ2-4; CDR3nt: TGTGCCAGCAGTGTTCCGGACAGACAAAAAGGTATAGCCAAAAACATTCAGTACTTC; CDR3aa: CASSVPDRQKGIAKNIQYF
abundance: .; v_gene: TRBV9; d_gene: TRBD1; j_gene: TRBJ1-4; CDR3nt: TGTGCCAGCAGCCCCCGAGTGGGACAGGGGGCAACTAATGAAAAACTGTTTTTT; CDR3aa: CASSPRVGQGATNEKLFF
abundance: few; v_gene: TRBV4-3; d_gene: .; j_gene: TRBJ2-1; CDR3nt: TGCGCCAGCAGCCAAGATCGGGGTAGAAGCGACAATGAGCAGTTCTTC; CDR3aa: CASSQDRGRSDNEQFF
abundance: once; v_gene: TRBV19; d_gene: .; j_gene: TRBJ1-5; CDR3nt: TGTGCCAAATTGGAGACAGTGGGCAATCAGCCCCAGCATTTT; CDR3aa: CAKLETVGNQPQHF
abundance: .; v_gene: TRBV27; d_gene: .; j_gene: TRBJ1-2; CDR3nt: TGTGCCAGCAGTTTACTTGGACCAGGGAACTATGGCTACACCTTC; CDR3aa: CASSLLGPGNYGYTF
abundance: .; v_gene: TRBV5-1; d_gene: TRBD1; j_gene: TRBJ1-2; CDR3nt: TGCGCCAGCAGCTTAGGGACAGGGGGACGAGATGGCTACACCTTC; CDR3aa: CASSLGTGGRDGYTF
abundance: .; v_gene: TRBV6-5; d_gene: .; j_gene: TRBJ1-5; CDR3nt: TGTGCCAGCCGTCCGGGTCTTGGGGCGCCCCAGCATTTT; CDR3aa: CASRPGLGAPQHF
abundance: .; v_gene: TRBV5-6; d_gene: .; j_gene: TRBJ2-6; CDR3nt: TGTGCCAGCAGCTTGCCGGGTTTCAGGGAAGATGGGGCCAACGTCCTGACTTTC; CDR3aa: CASSLPGFREDGANVLTF
abundance: .; v_gene: TRBV2; d_gene: .; j_gene: TRBJ2-5; CDR3nt: TGTGCCAGCAACCAGCACTCACAGGGTCTAGAGACCCAGTACTTC; CDR3aa: CASNQHSQGLETQYF
abundance: .; v_gene: TRBV7-2; d_gene: .; j_gene: TRBJ1-2; CDR3nt: TGTGCCAGCAGCTTAGATGGCCCCCGGGTCGTTGGCTACACCTTC; CDR3aa: CASSLDGPRVVGYTF
abundance: .; v_gene: TRBV5-4; d_gene: TRBD2; j_gene: TRBJ2-1; CDR3nt: TGTGCCAGCAGCTTGGGACTAGCGGGGGGTCTTACTGAGCAGTTCTTC; CDR3aa: CASSLGLAGGLTEQFF
abundance: .; v_gene: TRBV30; d_gene: .; j_gene: TRBJ2-1; CDR3nt: TGTGCCTCAGCCGGGACATACTACAATGAGCAGTTCTTC; CDR3aa: CASAGTYYNEQFF
abundance: few; v_gene: TRBV5-1; d_gene: TRBD1; j_gene: TRBJ2-5; CDR3nt: TGCGCCAGCAGCTTGGATTCAGGGACAGACCAAGAGACCCAGTACTTC; CDR3aa: CASSLDSGTDQETQYF
abundance: .; v_gene: TRBV3-1/TRBV3-2; d_gene: .; j_gene: TRBJ1-2; CDR3nt: TGTGCCAGCAGCCATCCTCGGGGGACCTATGGCTACACCTTC; CDR3aa: CASSHPRGTYGYTF
abundance: .; v_gene: TRBV6-5; d_gene: TRBD2; j_gene: TRBJ2-1; CDR3nt: TGTGCCAGCAGTTACCCCTCTAGCGGGGGTTACAATGAGCAGTTCTTC; CDR3aa: CASSYPSSGGYNEQFF
abundance: .; v_gene: TRBV5-6; d_gene: .; j_gene: TRBJ2-7; CDR3nt: TGTGCCAGCAGCTTGGGGCCCCCCTACGAGCAGTACTTC; CDR3aa: CASSLGPPYEQYF
abundance: .; v_gene: TRBV9; d_gene: .; j_gene: TRBJ2-1; CDR3nt: TGTGCCAGCAGCGTAGCGAACAATCTGAACTACAATGAGCAGTTCTTC; CDR3aa: CASSVANNLNYNEQFF
abundance: .; v_gene: TRBV7-9; d_gene: .; j_gene: TRBJ2-7; CDR3nt: TGTGCCAGCAGCTCTAGACAGTCCCCCGACTACGAGCAGTACTTC; CDR3aa: CASSSRQSPDYEQYF
abundance: .; v_gene: TRBV9; d_gene: TRBD2; j_gene: TRBJ2-3; CDR3nt: TGTGCCAGCAGCGCCCAAGCGGGGGGTAGGGAAGATACGCAGTATTTT; CDR3aa: CASSAQAGGREDTQYF
abundance: .; v_gene: TRBV27; d_gene: TRBD2; j_gene: TRBJ2-3; CDR3nt: TGTGCCAGCAGTTTAGAGCGGGGAATCACAGATACGCAGTATTTT; CDR3aa: CASSLERGITDTQYF
abundance: .; v_gene: TRBV7-3; d_gene: .; j_gene: TRBJ2-3; CDR3nt: TGTGCCAGCACCCTGGCAGGGGGCACAGATACGCAGTATTTT; CDR3aa: CASTLAGGTDTQYF
abundance: .; v_gene: TRBV12-3/TRBV12-4; d_gene: TRBD1; j_gene: TRBJ2-1; CDR3nt: TGTGCCAGCAGCCAAACAGGGGGCTGGGAGCAGTTCTTC; CDR3aa: CASSQTGGWEQFF
abundance: .; v_gene: TRBV7-2; d_gene: .; j_gene: TRBJ2-7; CDR3nt: TGTGCCAGCAGCCTACTAGGCTCCCTCTACGAGCAGTACTTC; CDR3aa: CASSLLGSLYEQYF
abundance: .; v_gene: TRBV11-2; d_gene: TRBD1; j_gene: TRBJ1-2; CDR3nt: TGTGCCAGCAGCCTCCACAGGGGTGGTGTCGGCTACACCTTC; CDR3aa: CASSLHRGGVGYTF
abundance: .; v_gene: TRBV6-5; d_gene: TRBD1; j_gene: TRBJ2-5; CDR3nt: TGTGCCAGCAGTCGGACAGGGTTAATGTTGACCCAGTACTTC; CDR3aa: CASSRTGLMLTQYF
abundance: many; v_gene: TRBV3-1/TRBV3-2; d_gene: .; j_gene: TRBJ2-7; CDR3nt: TGTGCCAGCAGCCAAGGTGGTGTGAGCTCCTACGAGCAGTACTTC; CDR3aa: CASSQGGVSSYEQYF
abundance: .; v_gene: TRBV15; d_gene: TRBD1; j_gene: TRBJ1-1; CDR3nt: TGTGCCACCAGCAGAGACAGGGGGAATGCTTTCTTT; CDR3aa: CATSRDRGNAFF
abundance: once; v_gene: TRBV2; d_gene: TRBD1; j_gene: TRBJ2-5; CDR3nt: TGTGCCAGCGTTTCCAAGGACAGGGGTCAGACCCAGTACTTC; CDR3aa: CASVSKDRGQTQYF
abundance: .; v_gene: TRBV10-3; d_gene: TRBD2; j_gene: TRBJ2-1; CDR3nt: TGTGCCATCAGTGAGCGGCTAGCGGGGCTTGAGCAGTTCTTC; CDR3aa: CAISERLAGLEQFF
abundance: .; v_gene: TRBV11-2; d_gene: .; j_gene: TRBJ1-6; CDR3nt: TGTGGAACAAAACTAAAATCGTATAATTCACCCCTCCACTTT; CDR3aa: CGTKLKSYNSPLHF
abundance: .; v_gene: TRBV5-8; d_gene: TRBD1; j_gene: TRBJ2-5; CDR3nt: TGTGCCAGCAGCTTTGGACAGGGGGAAGAGACCCAGTACTTC; CDR3aa: CASSFGQGEETQYF
abundance: .; v_gene: TRBV2; d_gene: .; j_gene: TRBJ2-7; CDR3nt: TGTGCCAGCAGCGAATTAGCGTTCCCCGGGTACTTC; CDR3aa: CASSELAFPGYF
abundance: .; v_gene: TRBV7-9; d_gene: TRBD1; j_gene: TRBJ1-4; CDR3nt: TGTGCCGTGGGACAGGGAGGAAATGAAAAACTGTTTTTT; CDR3aa: CAVGQGGNEKLFF
abundance: .; v_gene: TRBV5-1; d_gene: .; j_gene: TRBJ1-2; CDR3nt: TGCGCCAGCAGCTTGTCTAGGCAAGGGACTCGAGGCTACACCTTC; CDR3aa: CASSLSRQGTRGYTF
abundance: few; v_gene: TRBV28; d_gene: .; j_gene: TRBJ1-1; CDR3nt: TGTGCCGTTAGGGGGAAGCCTGAAGCTTTCTTT; CDR3aa: CAVRGKPEAFF